This T cell receptor beta chain was profiled in a study of tumor and adjacent non-tumor tissue in lung cancer. Overall study context: Each sample yielded 4 million to 4.5 million productive TCRbeta reads on average.

CDR1 and CDR2 (germline): MNHNY, SVGAGI (reference sequence). The CDR3 totals 14 residues. The template was RNA from unsorted bulk tissue. This non-tumor lung sample came from over 3 cm beyond the tumor edge. The library came from three nested PCR rounds adapted from ARM-PCR protocols. TCRdb reprocessed the multiplex PCR reads with MiXCR, giving one entry per CDR3 protein. The data show about 60,000 distinct CDR3 sequences, roughly two thirds seen once. This clonotype was counted only a few times. Possible read error: a much larger clone is one base away. The receptor comes from an older man with non-small cell lung cancer. The sequencing input was distant non-tumor lung tissue. J is TRBJ1-2 and V is TRBV6-6, with D perhaps matching TRBD1 (6 bases). CDR3 nucleotide sequence: TGTGCCAGCAGTTACGCGCAACAGGGTTACGGCTACGCCTTC. Translation gives CASSYAQQGYGYAF.